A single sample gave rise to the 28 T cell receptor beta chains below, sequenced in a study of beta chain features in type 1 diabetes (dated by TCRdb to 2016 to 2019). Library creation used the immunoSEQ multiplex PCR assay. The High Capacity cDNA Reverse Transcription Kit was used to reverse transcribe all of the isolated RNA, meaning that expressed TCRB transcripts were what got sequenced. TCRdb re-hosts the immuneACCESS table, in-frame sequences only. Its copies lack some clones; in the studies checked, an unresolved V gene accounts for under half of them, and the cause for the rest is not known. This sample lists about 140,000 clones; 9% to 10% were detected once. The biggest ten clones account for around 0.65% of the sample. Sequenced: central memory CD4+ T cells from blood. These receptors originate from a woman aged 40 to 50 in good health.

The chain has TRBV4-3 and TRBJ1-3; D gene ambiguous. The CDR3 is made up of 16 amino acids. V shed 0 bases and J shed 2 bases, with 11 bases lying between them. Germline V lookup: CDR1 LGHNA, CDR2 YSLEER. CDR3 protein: CASSQDRLPPGNTIYF. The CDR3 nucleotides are TGCGCCAGCAGCCAAGATAGACTCCCCCCTGGAAACACCATATATTTT.

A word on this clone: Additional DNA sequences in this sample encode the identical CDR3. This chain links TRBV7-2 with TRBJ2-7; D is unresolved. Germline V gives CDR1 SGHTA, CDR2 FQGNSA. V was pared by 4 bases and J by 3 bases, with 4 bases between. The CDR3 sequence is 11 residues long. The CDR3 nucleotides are TGTGCCAGCAGCTCTTACTACGAGCAGTACTTC. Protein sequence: CASSSYYEQYF.

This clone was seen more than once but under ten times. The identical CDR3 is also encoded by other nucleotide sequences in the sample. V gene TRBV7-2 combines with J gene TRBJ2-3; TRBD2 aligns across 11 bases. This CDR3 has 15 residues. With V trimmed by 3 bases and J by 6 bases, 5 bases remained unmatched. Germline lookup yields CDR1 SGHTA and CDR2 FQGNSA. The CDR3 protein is CASSLLAGGADTQYF. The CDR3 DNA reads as TGTGCCAGCAGCTTGTTAGCGGGGGGGGCGGATACGCAGTATTTT.

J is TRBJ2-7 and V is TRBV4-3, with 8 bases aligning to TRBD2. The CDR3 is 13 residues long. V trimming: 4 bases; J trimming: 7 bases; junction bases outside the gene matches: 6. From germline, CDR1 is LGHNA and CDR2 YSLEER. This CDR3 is CASSPPGGREQYF. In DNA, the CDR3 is TGCGCCAGCAGCCCCCCGGGGGGGAGGGAGCAGTACTTC.

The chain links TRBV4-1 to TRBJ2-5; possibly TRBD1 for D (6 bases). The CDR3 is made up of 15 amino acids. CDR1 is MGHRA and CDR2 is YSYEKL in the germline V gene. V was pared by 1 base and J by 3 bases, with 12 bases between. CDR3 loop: CASSQAPAGEETQYF. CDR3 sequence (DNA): TGCGCCAGCAGCCAAGCCCCTGCAGGGGAAGAGACCCAGTACTTC.

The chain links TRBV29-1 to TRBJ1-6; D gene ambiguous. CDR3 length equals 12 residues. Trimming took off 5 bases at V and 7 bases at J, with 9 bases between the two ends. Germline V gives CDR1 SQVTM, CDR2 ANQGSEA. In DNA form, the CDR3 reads TGCAGCGTTCGTCTAGGCAATTCACCCCTCCACTTT. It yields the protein CSVRLGNSPLHF.

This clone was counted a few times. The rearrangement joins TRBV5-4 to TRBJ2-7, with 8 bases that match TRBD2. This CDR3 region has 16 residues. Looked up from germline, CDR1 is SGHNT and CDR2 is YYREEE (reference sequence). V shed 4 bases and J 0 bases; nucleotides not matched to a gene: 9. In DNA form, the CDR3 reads TGTGCCAGCAGCCACCCCGGGGGGGCCTTCTCCTACGAGCAGTACTTC. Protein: CASSHPGGAFSYEQYF.

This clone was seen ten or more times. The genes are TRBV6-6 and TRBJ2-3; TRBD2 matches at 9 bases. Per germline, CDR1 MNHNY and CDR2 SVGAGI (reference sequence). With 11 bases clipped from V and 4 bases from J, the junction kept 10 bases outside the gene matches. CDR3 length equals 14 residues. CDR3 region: CASKERTSADTQYF. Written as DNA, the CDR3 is TGTGCCTCCAAGGAGCGGACTAGCGCAGATACGCAGTATTTT.

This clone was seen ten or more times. CDR3: CASSYGSQYEQYF. CDR3 sequence (DNA): TGTGCCAGCAGCTATGGGAGCCAGTACGAGCAGTACTTC. The rearrangement joins TRBV2 to TRBJ2-7; a possible D gene is TRBD2 (5 bases). This CDR3 is 13 amino acids long. Trimming left V 6 bases short and J 4 bases short, with 13 bases between. Germline V lookup: CDR1 SNHLY, CDR2 FYNNEI.

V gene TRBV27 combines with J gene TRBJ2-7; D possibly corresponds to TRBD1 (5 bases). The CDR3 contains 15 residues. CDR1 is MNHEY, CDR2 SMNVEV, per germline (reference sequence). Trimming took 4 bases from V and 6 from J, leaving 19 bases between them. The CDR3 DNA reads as TGTGCCAGCAGTTCAGGTGGGGCAGGCTCAAGCGAGCAGTACTTC. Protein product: CASSSGGAGSSEQYF.

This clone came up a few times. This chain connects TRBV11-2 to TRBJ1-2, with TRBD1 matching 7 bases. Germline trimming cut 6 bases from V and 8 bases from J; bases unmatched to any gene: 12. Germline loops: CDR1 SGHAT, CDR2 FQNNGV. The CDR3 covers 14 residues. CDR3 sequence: CASSFGETGLGYTF. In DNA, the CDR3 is TGTGCCAGCAGTTTTGGAGAGACAGGGTTGGGCTACACCTTC.

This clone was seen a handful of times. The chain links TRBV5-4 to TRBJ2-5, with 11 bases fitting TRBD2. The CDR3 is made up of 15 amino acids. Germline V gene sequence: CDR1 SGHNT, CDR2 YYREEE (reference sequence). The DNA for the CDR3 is TGTGCGACAGAAAGGGGGACTAGCGGACAAGAGACCCAGTACTTC. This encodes CATERGTSGQETQYF.

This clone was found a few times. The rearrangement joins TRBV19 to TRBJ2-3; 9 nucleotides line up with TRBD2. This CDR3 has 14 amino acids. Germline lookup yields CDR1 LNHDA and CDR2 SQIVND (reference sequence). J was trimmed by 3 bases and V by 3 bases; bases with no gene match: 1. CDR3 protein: CASSISGGTDTQYF. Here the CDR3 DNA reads TGTGCCAGTAGTATCAGCGGGGGGACAGATACGCAGTATTTT.

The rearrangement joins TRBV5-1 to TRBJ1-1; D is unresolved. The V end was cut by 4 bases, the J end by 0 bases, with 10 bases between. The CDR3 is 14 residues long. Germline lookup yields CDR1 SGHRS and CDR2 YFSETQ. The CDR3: CASSVDGLNTEAFF. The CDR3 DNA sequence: TGCGCCAGCAGCGTTGATGGGCTGAACACTGAAGCTTTCTTT.

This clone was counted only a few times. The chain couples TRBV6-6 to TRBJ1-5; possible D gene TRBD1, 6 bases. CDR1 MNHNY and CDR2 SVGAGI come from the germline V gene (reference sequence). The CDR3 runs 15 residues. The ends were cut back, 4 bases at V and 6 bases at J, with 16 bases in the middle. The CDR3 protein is CASSSFSGVGQPQHF. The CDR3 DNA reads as TGTGCCAGCAGTTCCTTTTCAGGGGTGGGTCAGCCCCAGCATTTT.

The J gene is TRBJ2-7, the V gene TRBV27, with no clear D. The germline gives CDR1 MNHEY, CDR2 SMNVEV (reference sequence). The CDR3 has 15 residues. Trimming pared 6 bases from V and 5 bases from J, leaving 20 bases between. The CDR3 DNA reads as TGTGCCAGCAGCTCGCCTTCGCTGGGCTGGGACGAGCAGTACTTC. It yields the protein CASSSPSLGWDEQYF.

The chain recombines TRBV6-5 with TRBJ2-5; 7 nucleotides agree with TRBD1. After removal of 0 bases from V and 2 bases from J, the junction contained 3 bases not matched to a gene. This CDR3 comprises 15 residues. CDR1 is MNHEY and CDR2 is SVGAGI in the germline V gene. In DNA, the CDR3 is TGTGCCAGCAGTTACTCGACAGGGTATCAAGAGACCCAGTACTTC. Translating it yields CASSYSTGYQETQYF.

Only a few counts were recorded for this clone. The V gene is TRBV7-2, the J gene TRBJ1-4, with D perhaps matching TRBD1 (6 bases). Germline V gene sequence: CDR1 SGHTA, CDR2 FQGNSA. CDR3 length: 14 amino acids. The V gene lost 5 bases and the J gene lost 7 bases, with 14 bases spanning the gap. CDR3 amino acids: CASSETGTREKLFF. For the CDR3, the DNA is TGTGCCAGCAGCGAAACAGGGACACGTGAAAAACTGTTTTTT.

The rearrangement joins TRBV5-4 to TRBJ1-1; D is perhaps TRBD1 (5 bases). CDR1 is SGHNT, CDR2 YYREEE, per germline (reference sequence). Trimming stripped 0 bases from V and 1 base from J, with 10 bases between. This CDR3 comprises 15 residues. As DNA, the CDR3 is TGTGCCAGCAGCTTGGCCCTGGGGGGGAACACTGAAGCTTTCTTT. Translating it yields CASSLALGGNTEAFF. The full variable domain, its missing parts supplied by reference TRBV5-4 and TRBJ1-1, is ETGVTQSPTHLIKTRGQQVTLRCSSQSGHNTVSWYQQALGQGPQFIFQYYREEENGRGNFPPRFSGLQFPNYSSELNVNALELDDSALYLCASSLALGGNTEAFFGQGTRLTVV.

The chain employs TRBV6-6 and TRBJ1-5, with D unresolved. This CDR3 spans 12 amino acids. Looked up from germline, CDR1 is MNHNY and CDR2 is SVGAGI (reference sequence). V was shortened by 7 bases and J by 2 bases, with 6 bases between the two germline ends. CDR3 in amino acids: CASTVGNQPQHF. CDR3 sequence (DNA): TGTGCCAGCACAGTGGGCAATCAGCCCCAGCATTTT.

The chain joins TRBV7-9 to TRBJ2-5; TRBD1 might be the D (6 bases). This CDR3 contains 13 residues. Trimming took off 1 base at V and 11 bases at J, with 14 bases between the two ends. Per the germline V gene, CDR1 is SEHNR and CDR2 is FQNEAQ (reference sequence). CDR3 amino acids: CASSLGVVGAQYF. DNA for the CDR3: TGTGCCAGCAGCTTAGGCGTCGTGGGGGCGCAGTACTTC.

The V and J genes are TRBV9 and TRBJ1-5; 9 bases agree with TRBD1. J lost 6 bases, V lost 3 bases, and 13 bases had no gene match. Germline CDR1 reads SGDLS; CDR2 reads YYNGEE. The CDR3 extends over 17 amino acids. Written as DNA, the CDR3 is TGTGCCAGCAGCGCCCAGGATAGGACAGGGGTAGGTCAGCCCCAGCATTTT. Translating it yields CASSAQDRTGVGQPQHF.

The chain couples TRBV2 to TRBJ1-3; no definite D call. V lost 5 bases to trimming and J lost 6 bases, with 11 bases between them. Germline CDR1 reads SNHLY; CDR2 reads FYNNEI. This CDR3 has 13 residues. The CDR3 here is CASSPSRENTIYF. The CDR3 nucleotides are TGTGCCAGCAGTCCCTCTCGGGAAAACACCATATATTTT.

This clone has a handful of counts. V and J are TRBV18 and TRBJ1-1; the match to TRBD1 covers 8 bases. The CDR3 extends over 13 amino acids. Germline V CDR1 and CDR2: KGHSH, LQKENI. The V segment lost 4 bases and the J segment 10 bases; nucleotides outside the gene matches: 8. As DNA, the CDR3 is TGTGCCAGCTCACTGACAGGGGAGTCGGGAGCTTTCTTT. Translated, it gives CASSLTGESGAFF. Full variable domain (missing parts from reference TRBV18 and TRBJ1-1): NAGVMQNPRHLVRRRGQEARLRCSPMKGHSHVYWYRQLPEEGLKFMVYLQKENIIDESGMPKERFSAEFPKEGPSILRIQQVVRGDSAAYFCASSLTGESGAFFGQGTRLTVV.

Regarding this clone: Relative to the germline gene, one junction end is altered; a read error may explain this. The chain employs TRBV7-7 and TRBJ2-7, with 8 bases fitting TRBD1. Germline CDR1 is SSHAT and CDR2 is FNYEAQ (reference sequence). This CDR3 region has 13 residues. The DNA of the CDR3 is TGTGCTAGCAGCTTCCAGACAGGGGACGAGCAGTACTTC. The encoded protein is CASSFQTGDEQYF.

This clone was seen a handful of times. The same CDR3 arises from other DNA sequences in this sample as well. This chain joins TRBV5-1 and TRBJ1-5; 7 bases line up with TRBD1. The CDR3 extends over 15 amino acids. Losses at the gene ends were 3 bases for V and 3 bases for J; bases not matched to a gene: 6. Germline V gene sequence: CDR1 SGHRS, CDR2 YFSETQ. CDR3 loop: CASSSTGDPNQPQHF. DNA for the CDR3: TGCGCCAGCAGCTCAACAGGGGACCCCAATCAGCCCCAGCATTTT.

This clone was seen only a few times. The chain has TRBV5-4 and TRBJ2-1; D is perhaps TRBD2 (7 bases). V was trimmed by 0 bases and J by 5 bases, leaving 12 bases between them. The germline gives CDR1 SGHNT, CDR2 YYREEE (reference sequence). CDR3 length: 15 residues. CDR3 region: CASSLGGGGDNEQFF. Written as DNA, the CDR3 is TGTGCCAGCAGCTTGGGCGGGGGCGGGGACAATGAGCAGTTCTTC.

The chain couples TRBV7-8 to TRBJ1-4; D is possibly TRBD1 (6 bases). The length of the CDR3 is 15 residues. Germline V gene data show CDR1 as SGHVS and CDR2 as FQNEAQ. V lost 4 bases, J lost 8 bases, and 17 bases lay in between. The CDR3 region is CASSSSQGVGEKLFF. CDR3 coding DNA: TGTGCCAGCAGCTCCTCACAGGGAGTAGGGGAAAAACTGTTTTTT.